This is a list of T cell receptor beta chains from one sample in a study of T cell responses to AZD1222 COVID-19 vaccine. Method: immunoSEQ multiplex PCR; TCRdb's copy keeps in-frame clones and lacks some. The sample consists of 150,000 to 200,000 clones, roughly 92% of them appearing once. The source material was peripheral blood, sampled 28 days after the second AZD1222 dose. These receptors all stem from an adult who received the AZD1222 COVID-19 vaccine. The CDR3 runs from the conserved cysteine through the conserved F or W. The D gene is left open where the match is weak. Part of the rows lack a size; the others show once, few, many or a class for expanded clones.

TGTGCCAGCAGTTACTCATCATCAGCCACTGAAGCTTTCTTT	CASSYSSSATEAFF	-	-	TRBV6-2/TRBV6-3	TRBJ1-1
TGTGCCAGCACTTTTGCGGGAGACTACAATGAGCAGTTCTTC	CASTFAGDYNEQFF	TRBD2	-	TRBV3-1/TRBV3-2	TRBJ2-1
TGTGCCAGCAGCCACCAGGGACAGTATGGCTACACCTTC	CASSHQGQYGYTF	TRBD1	-	TRBV3-1/TRBV3-2	TRBJ1-2
TGTGCCAGCAGCGTATTTGGGGGTGGCGGGAGGGTCCACGAGCAGTACTTC	CASSVFGGGGRVHEQYF	TRBD2	-	TRBV11-2	TRBJ2-7
TGTGCCAGCAGTAGGACAGATTACAATGAGCAGTTCTTC	CASSRTDYNEQFF	-	-	TRBV6-4	TRBJ2-1
TGTGCCAGCAGTTCCGCGGTGCAAGCGGGGGGTCAATGGGAGCAGTACTTC	CASSSAVQAGGQWEQYF	TRBD2	-	TRBV6-2/TRBV6-3	TRBJ2-7
TGTGCCAGCGGACGACAGGGGCAGTTCACTGAAGCTTTCTTT	CASGRQGQFTEAFF	TRBD1	-	TRBV2	TRBJ1-1
TGTGCCAGCAGCAAAAAAGGGGACGCCTACGAGCAGTACTTC	CASSKKGDAYEQYF	-	-	TRBV7-3	TRBJ2-7
TGTGCCAGCTCACTTTTGACAGATGAAGCTTTCTTT	CASSLLTDEAFF	-	once	TRBV18	TRBJ1-1
TGTGCCAGCAGCTTGGACAGGGGATTCTACGAGCAGTACTTC	CASSLDRGFYEQYF	TRBD1	-	TRBV5-5	TRBJ2-7
TGCGCCAGCAGCTGGAACGGACAGGGTTCGGGAGAATCCTACAATGAGCAGTTCTTC	CASSWNGQGSGESYNEQFF	TRBD1	-	TRBV5-1	TRBJ2-1